Included here is one T cell receptor (beta chain) sequence, with context. This specimen belongs to a study of long-term antiretroviral therapy in people with HIV. An immunoSEQ assay, version v3.0, was performed at survey level. Measured with immunoSEQ multiplex PCR; TCRdb has only the in-frame clones, and not every one. Seen here are approximately 29,000 clones, just under 80% observed once, and the top ten hold about 9.3%. Germline V gives CDR1 SGHNT, CDR2 YYREEE (reference sequence). The CDR3 is 12 amino acids. V gave up 0 bases and J gave up 8 bases, with 3 bases separating them. The sample consisted of unsorted PBMCs, taken 1.5 years before starting antiretroviral therapy. The clonotype was recovered from a man younger than 30 with HIV. J is TRBJ1-6 and V is TRBV5-4; the D is unclear. This CDR3 reads CASSLEDSPLHF. DNA for the CDR3: TGTGCCAGCAGCTTGGAGGATTCACCCCTCCACTTT. The entire variable domain, with the rest obtained from reference TRBV5-4 and TRBJ1-6, is as follows: ETGVTQSPTHLIKTRGQQVTLRCSSQSGHNTVSWYQQALGQGPQFIFQYYREEENGRGNFPPRFSGLQFPNYSSELNVNALELDDSALYLCASSLEDSPLHFGNGTRLTVT.